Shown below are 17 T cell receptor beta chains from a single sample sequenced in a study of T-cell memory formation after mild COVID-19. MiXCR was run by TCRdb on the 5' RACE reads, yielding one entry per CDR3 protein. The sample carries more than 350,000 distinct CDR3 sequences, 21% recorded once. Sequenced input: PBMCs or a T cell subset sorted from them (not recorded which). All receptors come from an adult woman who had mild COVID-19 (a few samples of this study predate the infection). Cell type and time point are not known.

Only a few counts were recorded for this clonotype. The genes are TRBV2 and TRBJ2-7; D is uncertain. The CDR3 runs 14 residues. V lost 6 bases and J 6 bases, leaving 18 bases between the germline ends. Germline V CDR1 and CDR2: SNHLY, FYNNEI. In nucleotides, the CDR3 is TGTGCCAGCAGGGGCAGGAATGTGGGTTCCGAGCAGTACTTC. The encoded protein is CASRGRNVGSEQYF.

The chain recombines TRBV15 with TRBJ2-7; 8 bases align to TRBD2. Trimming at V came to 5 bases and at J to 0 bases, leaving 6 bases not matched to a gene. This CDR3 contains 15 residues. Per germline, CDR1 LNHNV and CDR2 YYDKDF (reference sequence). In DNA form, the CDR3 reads TGTGCCACCAGCCTGGGCGGGGGGAGCTCCTACGAGCAGTACTTC. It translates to CATSLGGGSSYEQYF.

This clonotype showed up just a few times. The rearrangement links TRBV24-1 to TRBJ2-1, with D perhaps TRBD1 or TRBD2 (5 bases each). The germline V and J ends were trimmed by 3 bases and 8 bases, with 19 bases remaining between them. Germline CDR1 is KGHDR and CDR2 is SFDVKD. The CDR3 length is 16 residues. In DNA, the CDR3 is TGTGCCACCAGTGATGAGGGGCTAGCAGGCCTGGATGAGCAGTTCTTC. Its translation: CATSDEGLAGLDEQFF.

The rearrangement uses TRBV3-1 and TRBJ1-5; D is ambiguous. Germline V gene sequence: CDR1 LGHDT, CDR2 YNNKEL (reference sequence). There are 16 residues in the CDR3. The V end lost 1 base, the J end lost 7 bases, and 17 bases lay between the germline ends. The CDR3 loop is CASSQGLIGVGQPQHF. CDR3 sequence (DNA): TGTGCCAGCAGCCAAGGTCTGATTGGGGTTGGACAGCCCCAGCATTTT. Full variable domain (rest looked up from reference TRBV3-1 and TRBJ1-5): DTAVSQTPKYLVTQMGNDKSIKCEQNLGHDTMYWYKQDSKKFLKIMFSYNNKELIINETVPNRFSPKSPDKAHLNLHINSLELGDSAVYFCASSQGLIGVGQPQHFGDGTRLSIL.

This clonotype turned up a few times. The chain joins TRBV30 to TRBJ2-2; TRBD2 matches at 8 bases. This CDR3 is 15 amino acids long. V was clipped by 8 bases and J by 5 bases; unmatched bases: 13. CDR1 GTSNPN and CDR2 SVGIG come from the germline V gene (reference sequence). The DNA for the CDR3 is TGTGCCAAAACTAGCGGACAGCGTAGGACCGGGGAGCTGTTTTTT. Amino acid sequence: CAKTSGQRRTGELFF.

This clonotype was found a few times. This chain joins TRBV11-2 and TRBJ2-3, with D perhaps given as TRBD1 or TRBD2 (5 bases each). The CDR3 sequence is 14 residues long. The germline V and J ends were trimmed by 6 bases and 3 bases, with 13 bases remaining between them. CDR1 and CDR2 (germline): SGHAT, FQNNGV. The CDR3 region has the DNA TGTGCCAGCAGACGCCGGGACGTAACAGATACGCAGTATTTT. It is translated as CASRRRDVTDTQYF. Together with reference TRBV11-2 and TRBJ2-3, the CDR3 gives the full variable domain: EAGVAQSPRYKIIEKRQSVAFWCNPISGHATLYWYQQILGQGPKLLIQFQNNGVVDDSQLPKDRFSAERLKGVDSTLKIQPAKLEDSAVYLCASRRRDVTDTQYFGPGTRLTVL.

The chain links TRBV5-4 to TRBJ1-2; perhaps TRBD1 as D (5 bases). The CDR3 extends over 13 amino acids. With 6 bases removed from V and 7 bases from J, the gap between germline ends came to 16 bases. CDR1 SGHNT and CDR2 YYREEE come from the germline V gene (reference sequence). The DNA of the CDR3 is TGTGCCAGCACCCCCTGGGGCGGTCGTGGCTACACCTTC. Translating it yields CASTPWGGRGYTF. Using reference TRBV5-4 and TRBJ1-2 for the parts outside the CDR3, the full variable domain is ETGVTQSPTHLIKTRGQQVTLRCSSQSGHNTVSWYQQALGQGPQFIFQYYREEENGRGNFPPRFSGLQFPNYSSELNVNALELDDSALYLCASTPWGGRGYTFGSGTRLTVV.

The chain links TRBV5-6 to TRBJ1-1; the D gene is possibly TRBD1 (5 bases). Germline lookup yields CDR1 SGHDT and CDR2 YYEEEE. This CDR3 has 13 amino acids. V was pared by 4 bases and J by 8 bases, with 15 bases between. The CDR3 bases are TGTGCCAGCAGCCTTCTTTCGGGACTCGAAGCTTTCTTT. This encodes CASSLLSGLEAFF.

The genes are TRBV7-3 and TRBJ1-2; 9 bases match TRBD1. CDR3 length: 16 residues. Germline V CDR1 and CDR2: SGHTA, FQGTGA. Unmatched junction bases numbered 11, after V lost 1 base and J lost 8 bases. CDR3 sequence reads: CASSLNSPGTGQGYTF. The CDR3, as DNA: TGTGCCAGCAGCTTAAATTCCCCCGGGACAGGGCAAGGCTACACCTTC.

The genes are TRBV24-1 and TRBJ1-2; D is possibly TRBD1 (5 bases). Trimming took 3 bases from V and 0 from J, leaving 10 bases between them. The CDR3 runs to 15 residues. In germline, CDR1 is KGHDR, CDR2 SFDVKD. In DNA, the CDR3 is TGTGCCACCAGTGATCCAGGGACGCCTAACTATGGCTACACCTTC. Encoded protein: CATSDPGTPNYGYTF.

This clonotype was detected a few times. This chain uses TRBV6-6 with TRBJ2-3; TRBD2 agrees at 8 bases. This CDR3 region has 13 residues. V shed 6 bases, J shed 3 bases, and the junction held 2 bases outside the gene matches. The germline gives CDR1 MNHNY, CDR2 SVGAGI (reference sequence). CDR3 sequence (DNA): TGTGCCAGCAGACAGCGGGAGACAGATACGCAGTATTTT. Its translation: CASRQRETDTQYF.

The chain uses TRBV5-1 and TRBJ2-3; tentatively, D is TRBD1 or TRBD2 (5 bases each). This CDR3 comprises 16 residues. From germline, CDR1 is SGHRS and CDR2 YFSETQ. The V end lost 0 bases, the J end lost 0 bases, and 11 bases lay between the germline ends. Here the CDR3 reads CASSLAARGSTDTQYF. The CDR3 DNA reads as TGCGCCAGCAGCTTGGCCGCGAGGGGAAGCACAGATACGCAGTATTTT.

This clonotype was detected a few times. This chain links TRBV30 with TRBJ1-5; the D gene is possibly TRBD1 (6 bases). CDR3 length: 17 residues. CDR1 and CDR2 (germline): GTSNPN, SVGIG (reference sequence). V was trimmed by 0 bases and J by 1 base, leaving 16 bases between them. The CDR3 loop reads CAWSVSQGRQSNQPQHF. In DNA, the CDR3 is TGTGCCTGGAGTGTGTCGCAGGGGAGGCAGAGCAATCAGCCCCAGCATTTT.

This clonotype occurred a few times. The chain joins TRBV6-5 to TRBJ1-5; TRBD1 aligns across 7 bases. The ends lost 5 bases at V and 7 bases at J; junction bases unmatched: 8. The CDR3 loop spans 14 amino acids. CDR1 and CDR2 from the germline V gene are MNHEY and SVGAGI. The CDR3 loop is CASSTRQGWQPQHF. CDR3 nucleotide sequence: TGTGCCAGCAGTACAAGACAGGGTTGGCAGCCCCAGCATTTT.

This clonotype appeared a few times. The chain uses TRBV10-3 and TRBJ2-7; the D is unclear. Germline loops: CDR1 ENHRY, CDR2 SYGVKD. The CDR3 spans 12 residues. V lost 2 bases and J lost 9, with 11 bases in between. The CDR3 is CAISEAEAWQYF. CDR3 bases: TGTGCCATCAGTGAGGCAGAGGCCTGGCAGTACTTC.

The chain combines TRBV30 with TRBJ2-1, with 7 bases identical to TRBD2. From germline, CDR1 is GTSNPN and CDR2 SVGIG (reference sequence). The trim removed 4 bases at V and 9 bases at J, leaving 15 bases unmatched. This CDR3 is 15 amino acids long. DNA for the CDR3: TGTGCCTGGACCGGAGTTGCGGGAGCCCTCGGTGAGCAGTTCTTC. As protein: CAWTGVAGALGEQFF. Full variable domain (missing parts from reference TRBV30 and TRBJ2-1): SQTIHQWPATLVQPVGSPLSLECTVEGTSNPNLYWYRQAAGRGLQLLFYSVGIGQISSEVPQNLSASRPQDRQFILSSKKLLLSDSGFYLCAWTGVAGALGEQFFGPGTRLTVL.

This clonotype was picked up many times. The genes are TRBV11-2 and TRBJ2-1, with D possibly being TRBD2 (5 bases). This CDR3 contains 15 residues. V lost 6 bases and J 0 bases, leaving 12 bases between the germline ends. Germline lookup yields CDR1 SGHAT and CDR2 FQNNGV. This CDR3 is CASSKDLSSYNEQFF. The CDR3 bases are TGTGCCAGCAGTAAGGACTTAAGCTCCTACAATGAGCAGTTCTTC. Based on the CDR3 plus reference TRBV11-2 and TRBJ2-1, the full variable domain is EAGVAQSPRYKIIEKRQSVAFWCNPISGHATLYWYQQILGQGPKLLIQFQNNGVVDDSQLPKDRFSAERLKGVDSTLKIQPAKLEDSAVYLCASSKDLSSYNEQFFGPGTRLTVL.